This TCR beta chain was recorded in a study of blood T cell repertoires in COVID-19. Overall study: Sites across the United States, Italy and Spain contributed samples from acute and convalescent COVID-19. Nucleic acid was either cDNA or gDNA, and it came from T cells, B-cell-depleted T cells, or PBMCs.

Authors' processing steps: Amplifying reference gene primers gave estimates of nucleated cell counts. This table comes from immunoSEQ multiplex PCR, and its TCRdb copy is limited to in-frame clones, with some not included. Clone size and the V and J calls come from that table; the DNA yielded D and trimming. Here the sample spans around 310,000 clones, roughly nine tenths being singletons. The germline V gene has CDR1 MNHEY and CDR2 SVGEGT. This CDR3 has 20 residues. Trimming stripped 0 bases from V and 2 bases from J, with 23 bases between. For recovered donors of Cohort 3, there were two negative PCRs, clearance, or symptom resolution.

The V call is TRBV6-2 or TRBV6-3, the J call TRBJ2-1, with D perhaps matching TRBD2 (6 bases). Sequencing used PBMCs or T cells enriched from blood (not recorded which). This TCR was sampled from a woman aged 25 to 45 who had recovered from COVID-19. The CDR3 protein is CASSYSIRRGGRGTYNEQFF. The CDR3 region has the DNA TGTGCCAGCAGTTACTCGATACGAAGGGGAGGCCGGGGAACCTACAATGAGCAGTTCTTC.